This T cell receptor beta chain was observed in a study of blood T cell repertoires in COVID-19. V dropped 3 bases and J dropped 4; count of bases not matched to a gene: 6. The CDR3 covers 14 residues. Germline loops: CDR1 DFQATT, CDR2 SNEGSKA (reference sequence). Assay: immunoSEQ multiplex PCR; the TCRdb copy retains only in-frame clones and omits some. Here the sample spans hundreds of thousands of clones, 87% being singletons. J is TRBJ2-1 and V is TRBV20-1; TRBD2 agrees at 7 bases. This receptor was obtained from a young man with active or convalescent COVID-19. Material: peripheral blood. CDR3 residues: CSASSSGPYNEQFF. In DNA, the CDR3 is TGCAGTGCTAGTAGTAGCGGGCCATACAATGAGCAGTTCTTC.